The clone carrying this TCR beta chain was found a few times. The antigen is undetermined. Documented treatment: oral pan-JAK inhibitor, 5-10 mg twice daily. Collected material from alopecia areata patients comprised lesional scalp punch biopsies and peripheral blood. This sample was included in a study of CD8+ T cells in alopecia areata. Study overall: The study gave treated patients oral tofacitinib at 5 to 10 mg twice daily.

Study-wide points: Scalp clonality and expanded CD8+ clones among the top 100 were significantly decreased by tofacitinib. Patients showed less clear TCR sequence sharing than mice, possibly partly because of HLA diversity.

Extraction of RNA preceded its reverse transcription into cDNA, which served as the sequencing template. Sequenced by immunoSEQ multiplex PCR; TCRdb stores in-frame clones only, minus some. The table records about 210,000 clones, approximately 47% of them present only once. Here the sequenced sample was CD4+ T cells sorted from blood, taken at roughly week 38, from a patient treated with tofacitinib. The sequence derives from a human donor with alopecia areata.

The CDR3 reads CASSAWGSGTDTQYF. The CDR3 bases are TGTGCCAGTAGTGCCTGGGGCTCCGGCACAGATACGCAGTATTTT. The J gene is TRBJ2-3, the V gene TRBV19, with D possibly being TRBD1 (5 bases). Per germline, CDR1 LNHDA and CDR2 SQIVND (reference sequence). The V and J ends lost 5 bases and 1 base respectively, with 13 bases between them. The CDR3 contains 15 residues.